The 7 T cell receptor beta chains given below trace back to one sample, sequenced in a study of blood T cell repertoires in COVID-19. Produced via immunoSEQ multiplex PCR; TCRdb's table is partial and in-frame only. The sample holds approximately 380,000 clones, about 89% seen once. Specimen: PBMCs or T cells enriched from blood (not recorded which). The receptor set was obtained from a woman aged 40 to 50 who had been exposed to COVID-19.

This clone was recorded only once. This chain connects TRBV10-2 to TRBJ1-1, with a possible D match to TRBD1 (6 bases). The CDR3 has 13 residues. Germline-derived CDR1 and CDR2 are WSHSY and SAAADI. Trimming left V 10 bases short and J 1 base short, with 13 bases between. CDR3 region: CAIRDTTNTEAFF. CDR3 DNA: TGCGCCATCCGGGACACGACGAACACTGAAGCTTTCTTT.

CDR3 amino acids: CASSFLGPGGSNQPQHF. The CDR3 nucleotides are TGTGCCAGCAGCTTTTTGGGCCCGGGCGGGAGCAATCAGCCCCAGCATTTT. The chain employs TRBV5-6 and TRBJ1-5, with D unclear. The CDR3 runs to 17 residues. V was cut by 2 bases and J by 1 base, with 16 bases left in between. Germline loops: CDR1 SGHDT, CDR2 YYEEEE.

This clone came up a few times. CDR3 DNA: TGTGCCAGAAGCTTAGTCCCGGAGAACTATGGCTACACCTTC. It yields the protein CARSLVPENYGYTF. The rearrangement joins TRBV7-5 to TRBJ1-2. TRBV7-5 is annotated as a pseudogene. The CDR3 consists of 14 residues.

This clone showed up just once. This chain connects TRBV5-1 to TRBJ1-6; 8 bases map to TRBD1. Looked up from germline, CDR1 is SGHRS and CDR2 is YFSETQ. The J segment lost 9 bases and the V segment lost 3 bases, leaving 8 bases of the junction unmatched. The CDR3 has 15 amino acids. The CDR3 bases are TGCGCCAGCAGCTCACTCGGACAGGGCGGTTCACCCCTCCACTTT. Encoded protein: CASSSLGQGGSPLHF.

The chain recombines TRBV5-1 with TRBJ1-2; no reliable D call. CDR1 and CDR2 (germline): SGHRS, YFSETQ. V was shortened by 4 bases and J by 7 bases, with 11 bases between the two germline ends. The CDR3 runs 12 residues. The chain's CDR3 is CASSPEERGYTF. DNA for the CDR3: TGCGCCAGCAGCCCGGAGGAGCGTGGCTACACCTTC.

The chain combines TRBV7-6 with TRBJ2-2, with 9 nucleotides matching TRBD2. V shed 1 base, J shed 4 bases, and the junction held 4 bases outside the gene matches. Germline-derived CDR1 and CDR2 are SGHVS and FNYEAQ. This CDR3 is built from 16 residues. The DNA for the CDR3 is TGTGCCAGCAGCTTAGGTGTTAGCGGGGGCACCGGGGAGCTGTTTTTT. It codes for CASSLGVSGGTGELFF.

This sequence joins TRBV2 and TRBJ1-5; 8 bases are shared with TRBD1. Looked up from germline, CDR1 is SNHLY and CDR2 is FYNNEI. This CDR3 has 13 amino acids. V lost 6 bases, J lost 11 bases, and 9 bases stayed unmatched. The CDR3 protein is CASSGQGLPAQHF. The CDR3 bases are TGTGCCAGCAGCGGACAGGGACTCCCAGCCCAGCATTTT.